This record concerns one T cell receptor beta chain sequence. These data originate in a study of cytomegalovirus exposure and HLA in healthy donors. The method was immunoSEQ multiplex PCR; TCRdb's version includes in-frame clones alone and lacks a portion of them. The sample lists 200,000 to 250,000 clones; roughly 88% were seen once. The donors were in the 120-subject validation cohort, distinct from the approximately 700-subject first cohort. Sequenced: PBMCs. The clonotype was recovered from a woman in her twenties or thirties in good health and CMV-seropositive.

In DNA form, the CDR3 reads TGCAGTGCTTTCTCACATGAGCAGTTCTTC. Protein sequence: CSAFSHEQFF. This chain joins TRBV20-1 and TRBJ2-1, with unresolved D. This CDR3 contains 10 residues. Trimming shortened V by 5 bases and J by 8 bases, and 7 bases separated the two germline ends. Germline-derived CDR1 and CDR2 are DFQATT and SNEGSKA (reference sequence).